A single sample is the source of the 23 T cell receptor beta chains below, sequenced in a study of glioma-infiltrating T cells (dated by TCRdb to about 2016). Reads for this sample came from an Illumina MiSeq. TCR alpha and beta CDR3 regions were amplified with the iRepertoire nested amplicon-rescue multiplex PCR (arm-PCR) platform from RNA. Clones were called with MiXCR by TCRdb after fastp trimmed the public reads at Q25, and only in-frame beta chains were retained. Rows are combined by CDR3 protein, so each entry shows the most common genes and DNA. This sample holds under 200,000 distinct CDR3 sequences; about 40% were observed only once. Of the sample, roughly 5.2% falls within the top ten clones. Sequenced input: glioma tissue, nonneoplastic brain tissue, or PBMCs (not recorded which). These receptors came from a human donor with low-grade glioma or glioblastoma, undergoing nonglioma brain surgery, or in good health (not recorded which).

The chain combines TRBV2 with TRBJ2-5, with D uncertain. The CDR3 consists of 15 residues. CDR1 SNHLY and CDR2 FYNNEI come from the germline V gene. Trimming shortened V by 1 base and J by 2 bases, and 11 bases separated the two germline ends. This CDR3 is CASSEGMGIQETQYF. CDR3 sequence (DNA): TGTGCCAGCAGTGAAGGGATGGGCATTCAAGAGACCCAGTACTTC.

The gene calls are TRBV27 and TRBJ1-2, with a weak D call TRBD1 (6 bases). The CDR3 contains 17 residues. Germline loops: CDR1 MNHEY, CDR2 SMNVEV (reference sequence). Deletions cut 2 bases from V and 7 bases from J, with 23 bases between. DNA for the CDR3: TGTGCCAGCAGTTTAGACCCCTTGAGACAGGATACCGGTGGCTACACCTTC. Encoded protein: CASSLDPLRQDTGGYTF.

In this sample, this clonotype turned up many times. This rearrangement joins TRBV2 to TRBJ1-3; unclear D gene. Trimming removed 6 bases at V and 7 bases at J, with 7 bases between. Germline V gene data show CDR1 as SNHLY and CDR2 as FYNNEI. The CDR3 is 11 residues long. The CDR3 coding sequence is TGTGCCAGCAGGACGGAGAACACCATATATTTT. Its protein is CASRTENTIYF.

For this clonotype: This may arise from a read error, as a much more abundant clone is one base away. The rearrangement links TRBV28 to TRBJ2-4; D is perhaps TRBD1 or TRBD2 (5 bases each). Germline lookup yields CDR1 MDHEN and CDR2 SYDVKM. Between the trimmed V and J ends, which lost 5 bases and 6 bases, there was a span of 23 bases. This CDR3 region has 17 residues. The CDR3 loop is CASSAPHGSERGNIQYF. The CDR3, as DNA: TGTGCCAGCAGTGCTCCTCATGGAAGCGAGAGGGGAAACATTCAGTACTTC.

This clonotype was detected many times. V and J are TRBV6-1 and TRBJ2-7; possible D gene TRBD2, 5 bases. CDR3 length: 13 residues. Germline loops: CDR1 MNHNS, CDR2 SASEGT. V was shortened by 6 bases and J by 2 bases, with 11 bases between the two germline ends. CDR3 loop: CASSPTGTYEQYF. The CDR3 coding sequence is TGTGCCAGCAGCCCGACGGGGACCTACGAGCAGTACTTC.

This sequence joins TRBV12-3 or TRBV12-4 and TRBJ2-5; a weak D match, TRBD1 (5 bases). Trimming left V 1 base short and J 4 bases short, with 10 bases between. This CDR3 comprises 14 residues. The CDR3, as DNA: TGTGCCAGCAGTTTAGAACCCCAGGGAGAGACCCAGTACTTC. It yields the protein CASSLEPQGETQYF.

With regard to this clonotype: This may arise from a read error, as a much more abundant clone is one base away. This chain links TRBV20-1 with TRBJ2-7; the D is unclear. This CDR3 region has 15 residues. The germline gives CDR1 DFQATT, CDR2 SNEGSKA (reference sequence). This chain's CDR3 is CRASREALSSYEQYF. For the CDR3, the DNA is TGCAGAGCTAGTCGAGAAGCCCTGAGCTCCTACGAGCAGTACTTC.

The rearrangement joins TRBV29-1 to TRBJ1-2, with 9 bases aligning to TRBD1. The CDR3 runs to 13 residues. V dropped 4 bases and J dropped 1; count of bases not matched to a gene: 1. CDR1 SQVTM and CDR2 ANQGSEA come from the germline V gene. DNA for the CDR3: TGCAGCGTTGGGACAGGGGATAACTATGGCTACACCTTC. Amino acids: CSVGTGDNYGYTF.

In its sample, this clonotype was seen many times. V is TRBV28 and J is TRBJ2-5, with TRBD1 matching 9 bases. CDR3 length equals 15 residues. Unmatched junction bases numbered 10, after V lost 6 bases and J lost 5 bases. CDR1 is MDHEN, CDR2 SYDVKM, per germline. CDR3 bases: TGTGCCAGCAGCCTTGCGGGACAGGGCCGGGAGACCCAGTACTTC. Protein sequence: CASSLAGQGRETQYF.

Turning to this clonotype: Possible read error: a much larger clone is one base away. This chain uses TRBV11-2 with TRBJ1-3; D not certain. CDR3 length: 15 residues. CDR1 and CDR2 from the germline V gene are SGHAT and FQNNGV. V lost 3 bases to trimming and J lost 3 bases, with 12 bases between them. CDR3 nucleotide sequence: TGTGCCAGCAGCTTTAACATCGGCTATGGAAACACCATATATTTT. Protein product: CASSFNIGYGNTIYF.

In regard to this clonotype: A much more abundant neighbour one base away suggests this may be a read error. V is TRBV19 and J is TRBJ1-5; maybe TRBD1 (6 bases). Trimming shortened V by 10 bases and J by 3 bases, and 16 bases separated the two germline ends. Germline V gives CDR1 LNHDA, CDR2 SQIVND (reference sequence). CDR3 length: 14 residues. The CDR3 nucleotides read TGTGCCACTCTGCAACGGGGGCTCAATCAGCCCCAGCATTTT. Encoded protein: CATLQRGLNQPQHF.

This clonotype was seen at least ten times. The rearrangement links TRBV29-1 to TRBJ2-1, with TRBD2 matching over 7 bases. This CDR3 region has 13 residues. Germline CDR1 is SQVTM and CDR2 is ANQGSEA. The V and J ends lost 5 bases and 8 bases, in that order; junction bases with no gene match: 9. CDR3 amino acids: CSVHQTSIDEQFF. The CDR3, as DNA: TGCAGCGTTCACCAGACTAGCATCGATGAGCAGTTCTTC.

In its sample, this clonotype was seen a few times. CDR3 residues: CASSQDLEQIFSGNTIYF. The CDR3 nucleotides read TGCGCCAGCAGCCAAGATTTGGAGCAGATTTTCTCTGGAAACACCATATATTTT. The genes are TRBV4-1 and TRBJ1-3; D gene uncertain. Trimming took off 0 bases at V and 0 bases at J, with 15 bases between the two ends. The CDR3 sequence is 18 residues long. Germline CDR1 reads MGHRA; CDR2 reads YSYEKL.

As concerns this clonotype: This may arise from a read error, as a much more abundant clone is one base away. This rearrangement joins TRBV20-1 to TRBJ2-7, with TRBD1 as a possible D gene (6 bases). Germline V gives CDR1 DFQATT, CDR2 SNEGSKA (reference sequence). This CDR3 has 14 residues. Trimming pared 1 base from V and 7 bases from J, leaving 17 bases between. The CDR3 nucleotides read TGCAGTGCTAGAGTCTCGACCAGGGACAAAGAGCAGTACTTC. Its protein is CSARVSTRDKEQYF.

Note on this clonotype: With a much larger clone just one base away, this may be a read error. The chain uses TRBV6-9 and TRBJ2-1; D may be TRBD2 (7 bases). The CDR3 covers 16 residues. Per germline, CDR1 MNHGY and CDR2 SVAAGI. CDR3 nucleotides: TGTGCCAGAAGTTCCATTCCGGGGGGCGGGGGAAATGAGCAGTTCTTC. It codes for CARSSIPGGGGNEQFF.

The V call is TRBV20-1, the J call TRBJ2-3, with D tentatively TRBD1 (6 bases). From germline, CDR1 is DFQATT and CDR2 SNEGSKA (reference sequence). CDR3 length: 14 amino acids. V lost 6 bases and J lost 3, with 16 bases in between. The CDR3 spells CSAETGARTDTQYF. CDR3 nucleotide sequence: TGCAGTGCAGAGACAGGCGCTAGGACAGATACGCAGTATTTT.

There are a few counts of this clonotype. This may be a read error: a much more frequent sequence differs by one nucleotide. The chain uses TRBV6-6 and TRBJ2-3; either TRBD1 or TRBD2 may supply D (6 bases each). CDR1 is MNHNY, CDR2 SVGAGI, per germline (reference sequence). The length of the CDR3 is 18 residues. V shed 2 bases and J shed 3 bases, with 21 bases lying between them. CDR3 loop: CASSYRAGTRIRTDTQYF. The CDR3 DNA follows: TGTGCCAGCAGTTACCGGGCGGGGACAAGAATAAGAACAGATACGCAGTATTTT.

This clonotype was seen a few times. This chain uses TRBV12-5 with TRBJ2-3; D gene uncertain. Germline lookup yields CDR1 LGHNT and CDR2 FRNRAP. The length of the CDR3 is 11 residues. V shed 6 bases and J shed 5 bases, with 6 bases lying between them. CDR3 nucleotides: TGTGCTAGTGGGGACGAAGATACGCAGTATTTT. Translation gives CASGDEDTQYF.

CDR3: CASTKTTDYEQYF. The CDR3 region has the DNA TGTGCCAGCACCAAGACAACAGACTACGAGCAGTACTTC. This sequence joins TRBV12-3 or TRBV12-4 and TRBJ2-7; D is undetermined. This CDR3 region has 13 residues. V shed 7 bases and J shed 3 bases, with 13 bases lying between them.

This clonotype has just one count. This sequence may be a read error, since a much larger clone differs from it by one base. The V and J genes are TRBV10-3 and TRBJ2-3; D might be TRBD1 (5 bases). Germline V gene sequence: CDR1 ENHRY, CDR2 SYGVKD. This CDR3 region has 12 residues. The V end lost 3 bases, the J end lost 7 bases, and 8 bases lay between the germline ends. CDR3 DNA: TGTGCCATCAGTGAAGGGGCATATACGCAGTATTTT. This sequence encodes CAISEGAYTQYF.

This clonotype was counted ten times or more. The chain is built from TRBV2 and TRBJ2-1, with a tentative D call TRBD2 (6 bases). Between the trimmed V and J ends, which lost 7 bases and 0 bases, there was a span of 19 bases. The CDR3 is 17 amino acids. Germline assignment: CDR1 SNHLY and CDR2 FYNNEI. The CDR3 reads CASKTNAGPYSYNEQFF. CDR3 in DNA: TGTGCCAGCAAGACCAATGCGGGACCTTACTCCTACAATGAGCAGTTCTTC.

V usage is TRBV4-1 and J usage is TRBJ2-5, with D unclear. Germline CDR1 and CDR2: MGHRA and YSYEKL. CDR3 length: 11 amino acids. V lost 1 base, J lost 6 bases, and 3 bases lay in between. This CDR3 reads CASSQGQTQYF. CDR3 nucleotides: TGCGCCAGCAGCCAAGGCCAGACCCAGTACTTC.

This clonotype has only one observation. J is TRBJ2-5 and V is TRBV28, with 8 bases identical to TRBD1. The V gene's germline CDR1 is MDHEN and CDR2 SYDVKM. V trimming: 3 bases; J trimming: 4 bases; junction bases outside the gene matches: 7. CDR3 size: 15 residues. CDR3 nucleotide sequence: TGTGCCAGCAGTTTTATGACAGGGGCTTCAGAGACCCAGTACTTC. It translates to CASSFMTGASETQYF.